This TCR beta chain derives from a study of patients and donors after allogeneic stem cell transplantation. This CDR3 is 14 amino acids long. Germline V lookup: CDR1 SNHLY, CDR2 FYNNEI. Trimming removed 0 bases from V and 4 bases from J, with 9 bases in between. MiXCR, applied by TCRdb to the RT-PCR reads, yields one record per CDR3 protein. The data contain over 350,000 distinct CDR3 sequences, 16% of them seen just once; the ten biggest clones take up less than 8.5%. Sequences were obtained from blood, either unsorted or a sorted T cell fraction (not recorded which). The rearrangement uses TRBV2 and TRBJ1-2; D unclear. This TCR derives from a human donor who was either an allogeneic HSCT recipient or a stem cell or donor lymphocyte infusion donor (not recorded which). It is not recorded whose cells these are; they may come from a transplant donor. CDR3 DNA sequence: TGTGCCAGCAGTGAAGCCAGGCCCGTCTATGGCTACACCTTC. Translation: CASSEARPVYGYTF.